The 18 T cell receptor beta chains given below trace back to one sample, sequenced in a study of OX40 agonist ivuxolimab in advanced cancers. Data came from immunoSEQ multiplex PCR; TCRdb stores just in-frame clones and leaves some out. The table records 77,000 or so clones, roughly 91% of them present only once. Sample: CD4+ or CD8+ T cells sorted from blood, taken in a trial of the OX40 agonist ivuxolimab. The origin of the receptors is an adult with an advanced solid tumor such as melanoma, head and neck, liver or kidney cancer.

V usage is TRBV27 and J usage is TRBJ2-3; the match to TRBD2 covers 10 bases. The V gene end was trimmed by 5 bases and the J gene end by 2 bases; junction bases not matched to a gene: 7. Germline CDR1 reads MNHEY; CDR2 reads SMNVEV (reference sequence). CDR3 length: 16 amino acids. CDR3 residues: CASSAQLAGFTDTQYF. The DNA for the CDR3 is TGTGCCAGCAGTGCTCAACTAGCGGGGTTCACAGATACGCAGTATTTT.

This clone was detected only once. The CDR3 nucleotides are TGTGCTAGTGGTTTGGGAGCGGAAGGGGGCACAGATACGCAGTATTTT. This sequence encodes CASGLGAEGGTDTQYF. The rearrangement uses TRBV12-5 and TRBJ2-3; D may correspond to TRBD1 or TRBD2 (5 bases each). Trimming pared 1 base from V and 1 base from J, leaving 12 bases between. The length of the CDR3 is 16 residues. Germline V gene data show CDR1 as LGHNT and CDR2 as FRNRAP.

The CDR3 reads CASKYEQFF. The DNA of the CDR3 is TGTGCCAGCAAGTATGAGCAGTTCTTC. The rearrangement joins TRBV6-1 to TRBJ2-1; D call uncertain. V was trimmed by 7 bases and J by 8 bases, leaving 3 bases between them. There are 9 residues in the CDR3. From germline, CDR1 is MNHNS and CDR2 SASEGT.

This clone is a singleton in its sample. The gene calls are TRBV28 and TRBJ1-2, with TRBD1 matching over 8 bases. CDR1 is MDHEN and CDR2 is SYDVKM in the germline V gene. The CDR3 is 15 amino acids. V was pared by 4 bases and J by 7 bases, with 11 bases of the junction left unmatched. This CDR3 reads CASSYLTGVEFGYTF. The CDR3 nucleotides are TGTGCCAGCAGTTATCTGACAGGGGTTGAATTTGGCTACACCTTC.

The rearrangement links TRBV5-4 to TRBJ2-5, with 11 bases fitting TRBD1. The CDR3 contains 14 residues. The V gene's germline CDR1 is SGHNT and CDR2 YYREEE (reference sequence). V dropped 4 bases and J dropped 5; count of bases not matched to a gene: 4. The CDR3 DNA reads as TGTGCCAGCAGCCAGGGGGACAGGGGGGAGACCCAGTACTTC. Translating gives CASSQGDRGETQYF.

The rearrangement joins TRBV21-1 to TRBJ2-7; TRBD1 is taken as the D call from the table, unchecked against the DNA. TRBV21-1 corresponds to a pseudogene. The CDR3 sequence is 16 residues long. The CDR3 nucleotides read TGTGCCAGTCAAAGTCCTGGGGGCCGAAGCTCCTACGAGCAGTACTTC. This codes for CASQSPGGRSSYEQYF.

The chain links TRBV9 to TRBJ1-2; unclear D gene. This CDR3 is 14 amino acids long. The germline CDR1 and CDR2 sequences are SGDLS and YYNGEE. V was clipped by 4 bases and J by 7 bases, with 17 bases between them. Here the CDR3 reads CASSPEGRPTGYTF. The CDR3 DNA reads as TGTGCCAGCAGCCCAGAAGGAAGGCCTACTGGCTACACCTTC.

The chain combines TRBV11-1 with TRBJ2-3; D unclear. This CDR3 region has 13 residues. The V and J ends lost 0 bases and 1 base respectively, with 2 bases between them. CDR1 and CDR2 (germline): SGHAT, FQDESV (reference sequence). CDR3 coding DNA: TGTGCCAGCAGCTTAGCTGGCACAGATACGCAGTATTTT. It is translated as CASSLAGTDTQYF.

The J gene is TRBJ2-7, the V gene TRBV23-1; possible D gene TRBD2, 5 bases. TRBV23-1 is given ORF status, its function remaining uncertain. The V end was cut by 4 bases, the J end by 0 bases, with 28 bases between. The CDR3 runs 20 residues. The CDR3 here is CASSPQKWTELDLISYEQYF. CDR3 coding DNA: TGCGCCAGCAGTCCTCAAAAATGGACGGAACTAGACTTGATCTCCTACGAGCAGTACTTC.

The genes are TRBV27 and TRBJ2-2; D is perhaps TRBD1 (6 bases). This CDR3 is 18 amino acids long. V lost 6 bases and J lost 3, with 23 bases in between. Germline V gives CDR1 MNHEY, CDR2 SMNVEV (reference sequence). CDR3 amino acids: CASSNLQDSSIDTGELFF. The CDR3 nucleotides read TGTGCCAGCAGCAACCTCCAGGACAGTAGCATAGACACCGGGGAGCTGTTTTTT.

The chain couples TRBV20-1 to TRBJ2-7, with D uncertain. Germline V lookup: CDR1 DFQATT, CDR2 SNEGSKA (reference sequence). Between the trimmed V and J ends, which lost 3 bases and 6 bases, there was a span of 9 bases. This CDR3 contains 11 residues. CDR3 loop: CSARNKAEQYF. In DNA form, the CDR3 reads TGCAGTGCTAGGAATAAGGCCGAGCAGTACTTC.

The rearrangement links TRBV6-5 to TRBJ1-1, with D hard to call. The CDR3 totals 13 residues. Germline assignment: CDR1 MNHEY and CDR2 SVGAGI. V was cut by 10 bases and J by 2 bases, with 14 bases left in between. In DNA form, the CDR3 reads TGTGCCACGACGAGGTTCCTTAACACTGAAGCTTTCTTT. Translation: CATTRFLNTEAFF.

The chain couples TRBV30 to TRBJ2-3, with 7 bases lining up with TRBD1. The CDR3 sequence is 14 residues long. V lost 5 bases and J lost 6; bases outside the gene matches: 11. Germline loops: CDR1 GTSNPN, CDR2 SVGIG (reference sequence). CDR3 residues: CAWGDSSRRDTQYF. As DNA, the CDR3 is TGTGCCTGGGGGGACAGCTCACGTAGGGATACGCAGTATTTT.

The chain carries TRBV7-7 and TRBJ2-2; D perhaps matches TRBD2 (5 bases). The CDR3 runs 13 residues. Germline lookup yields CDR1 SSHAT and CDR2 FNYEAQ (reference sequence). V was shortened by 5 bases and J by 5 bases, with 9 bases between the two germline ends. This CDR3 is CASSTGDTGELFF. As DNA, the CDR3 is TGTGCCAGCAGCACCGGGGATACCGGGGAGCTGTTTTTT.

The CDR3 bases are TGTGCCAGCAGCTATCTGGGGGAGGGGACTGGAAACACCATATATTTT. Amino acids: CASSYLGEGTGNTIYF. The chain combines TRBV5-6 with TRBJ1-3; D is perhaps TRBD1 (5 bases). CDR3 length: 16 residues. V was clipped by 3 bases and J by 2 bases, with 15 bases between them. The germline V gene encodes CDR1 SGHDT and CDR2 YYEEEE.

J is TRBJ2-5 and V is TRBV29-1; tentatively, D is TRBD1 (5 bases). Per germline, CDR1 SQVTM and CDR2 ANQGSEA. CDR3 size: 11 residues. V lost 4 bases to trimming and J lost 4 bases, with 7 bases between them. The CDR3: CSVARGETQYF. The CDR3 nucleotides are TGCAGCGTTGCTAGGGGAGAGACCCAGTACTTC.

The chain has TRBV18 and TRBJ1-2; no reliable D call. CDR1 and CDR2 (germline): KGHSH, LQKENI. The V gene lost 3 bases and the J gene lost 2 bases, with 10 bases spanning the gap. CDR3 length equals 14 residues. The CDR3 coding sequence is TGTGCCAGCTCACCCTCCCCGCTAAACTATGGCTACACCTTC. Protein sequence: CASSPSPLNYGYTF. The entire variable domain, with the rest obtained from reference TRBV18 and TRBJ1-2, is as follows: NAGVMQNPRHLVRRRGQEARLRCSPMKGHSHVYWYRQLPEEGLKFMVYLQKENIIDESGMPKERFSAEFPKEGPSILRIQQVVRGDSAAYFCASSPSPLNYGYTFGSGTRLTVV.

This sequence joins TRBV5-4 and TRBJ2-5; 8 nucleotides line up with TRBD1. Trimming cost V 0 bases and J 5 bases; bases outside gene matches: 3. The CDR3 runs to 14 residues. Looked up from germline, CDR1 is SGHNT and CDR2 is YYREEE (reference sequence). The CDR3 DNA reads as TGTGCCAGCAGCTTGGTCTGGGACAGGGAGACCCAGTACTTC. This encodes CASSLVWDRETQYF.